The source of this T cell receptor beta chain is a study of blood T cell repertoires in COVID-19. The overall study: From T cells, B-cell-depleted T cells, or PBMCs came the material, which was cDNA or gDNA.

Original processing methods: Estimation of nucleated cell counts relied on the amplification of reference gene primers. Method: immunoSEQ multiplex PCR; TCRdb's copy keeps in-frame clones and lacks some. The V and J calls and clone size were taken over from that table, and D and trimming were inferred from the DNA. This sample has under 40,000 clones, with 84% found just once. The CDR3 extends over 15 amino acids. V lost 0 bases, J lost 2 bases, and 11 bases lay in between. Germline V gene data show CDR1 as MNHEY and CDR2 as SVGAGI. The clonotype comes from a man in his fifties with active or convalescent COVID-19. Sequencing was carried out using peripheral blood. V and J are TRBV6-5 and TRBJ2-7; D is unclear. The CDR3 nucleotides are TGTGCCAGCAGTTACTCGAGGCTGTATGCCTACGAGCAGTACTTC. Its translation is CASSYSRLYAYEQYF.